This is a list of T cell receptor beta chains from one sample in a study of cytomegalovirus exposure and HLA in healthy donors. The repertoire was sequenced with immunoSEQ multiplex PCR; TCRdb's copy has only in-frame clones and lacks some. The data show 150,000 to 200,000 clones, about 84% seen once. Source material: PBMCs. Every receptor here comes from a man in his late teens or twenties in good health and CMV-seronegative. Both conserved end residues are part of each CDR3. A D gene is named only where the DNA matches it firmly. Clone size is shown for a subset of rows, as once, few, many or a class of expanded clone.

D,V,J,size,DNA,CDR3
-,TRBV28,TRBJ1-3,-,TGTGCCAGCAGTTTATGGAGAGACTCTGGAAACACCATATATTTT,CASSLWRDSGNTIYF
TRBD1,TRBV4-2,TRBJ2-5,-,TGTGCCAGCAGCCTCACCGGGACAGGGACCGAGACCCAGTACTTC,CASSLTGTGTETQYF
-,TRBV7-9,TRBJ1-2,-,TGTGCCAGCAGCTTACCCGACAGAGCCTATGGCTACACCTTC,CASSLPDRAYGYTF
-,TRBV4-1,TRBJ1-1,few,TGCGCCAGCAGCTCAACCGGGACACTGATGAACACTGAAGCTTTCTTT,CASSSTGTLMNTEAFF
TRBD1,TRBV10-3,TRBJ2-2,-,TGTGCCACGAGGGACAGGGGGCTGGACGGGGAGCTGTTTTTT,CATRDRGLDGELFF
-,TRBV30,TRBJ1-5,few,TGTGCCTGGAGCAGTCTGTTCGGGGGCAATCAGCCCCAGCATTTT,CAWSSLFGGNQPQHF
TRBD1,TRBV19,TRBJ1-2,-,TGTGCCAGTAGCGTCGCGACAGGGGTTAACTATGGCTACACCTTC,CASSVATGVNYGYTF
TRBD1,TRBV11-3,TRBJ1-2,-,TGTGCCAGCAGCTCCAGCCCCGGGACAGGGGACAACTATGGCTACACCTTC,CASSSSPGTGDNYGYTF
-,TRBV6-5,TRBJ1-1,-,TGTGCCAGCAGTTACGAGGGGAGGGGGACTGAAGCTTTCTTT,CASSYEGRGTEAFF
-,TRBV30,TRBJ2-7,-,TGTGCCTGGATAGAGAGGCACAGGGCCTACGAGCAGTACTTC,CAWIERHRAYEQYF
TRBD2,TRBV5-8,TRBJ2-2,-,TGTGCCGGGAGCGGGACCGACGGGGAGCTGTTTTTT,CAGSGTDGELFF
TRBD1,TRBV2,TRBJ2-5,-,TGTGCCAGCAGTGAACGGACAGGGAAAGAGACCCAGTACTTC,CASSERTGKETQYF
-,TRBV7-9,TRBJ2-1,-,TGTGCCAGCAGCTTGGGGGGGCTGACGTTGGATGAGCAGTTCTTC,CASSLGGLTLDEQFF
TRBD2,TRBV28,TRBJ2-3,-,TGTGCCAGCAGTCGAGGGACTAGCGGGAGGGAGGATACGCAGTATTTT,CASSRGTSGREDTQYF
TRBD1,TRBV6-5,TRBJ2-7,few,TGTGCCAGCAGTGACAGGGGGTACGAGCAGTACTTC,CASSDRGYEQYF
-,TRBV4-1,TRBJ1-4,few,TGCGCCAGCAGCCAAGAGCCCGACACTCGCAGGGAAAAACTGTTTTTT,CASSQEPDTRREKLFF
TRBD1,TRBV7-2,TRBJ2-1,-,TGTGCCAGCAGCCCAATTTCAGGGACAGGTGAGCAGTTCTTC,CASSPISGTGEQFF
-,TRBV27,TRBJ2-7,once,TGTGCCAGCACCCCTTTAAGTAAAGCGGAGACCTACGAGCAGTACTTC,CASTPLSKAETYEQYF
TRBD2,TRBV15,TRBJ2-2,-,TGTGCCACTGCACTAGCGGGAGCCGGGGAGCTGTTTTTT,CATALAGAGELFF
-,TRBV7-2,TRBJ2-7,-,TGTGCCAGCAGCCAATTCAACTACGAGCAGTACTTC,CASSQFNYEQYF
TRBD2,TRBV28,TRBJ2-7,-,TGTGCCAGCACACCCCCGGGACTAGCGGGAGGCACCTCCTACGAGCAGTACTTC,CASTPPGLAGGTSYEQYF
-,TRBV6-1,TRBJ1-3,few,TGTGCCAGCAGTGAAGTGGCAGTTGGAAACACCATATATTTT,CASSEVAVGNTIYF
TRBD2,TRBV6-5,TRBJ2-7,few,TGTGCCATTGATAGCGGGAGAACCTACGAGCAGTACTTC,CAIDSGRTYEQYF